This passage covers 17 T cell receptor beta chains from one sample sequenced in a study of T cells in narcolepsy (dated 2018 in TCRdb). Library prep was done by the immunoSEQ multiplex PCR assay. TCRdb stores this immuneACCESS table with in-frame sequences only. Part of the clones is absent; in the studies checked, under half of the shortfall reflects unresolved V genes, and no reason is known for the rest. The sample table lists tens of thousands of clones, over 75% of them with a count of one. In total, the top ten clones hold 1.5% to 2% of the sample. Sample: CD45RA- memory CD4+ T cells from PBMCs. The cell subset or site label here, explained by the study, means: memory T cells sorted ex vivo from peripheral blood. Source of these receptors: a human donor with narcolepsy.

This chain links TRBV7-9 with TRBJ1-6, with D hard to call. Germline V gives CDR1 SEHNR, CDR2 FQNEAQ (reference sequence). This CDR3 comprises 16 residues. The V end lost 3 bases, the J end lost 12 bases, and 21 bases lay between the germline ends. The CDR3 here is CASSLPAGSGDGPLHF. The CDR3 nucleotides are TGTGCCAGCAGCTTGCCCGCCGGGAGTGGAGATGGACCCCTCCACTTT.

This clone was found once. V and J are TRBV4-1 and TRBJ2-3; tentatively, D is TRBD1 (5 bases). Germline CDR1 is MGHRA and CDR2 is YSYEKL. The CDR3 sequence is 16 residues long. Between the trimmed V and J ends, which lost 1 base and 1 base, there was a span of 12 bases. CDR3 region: CASSQGGHIGTDTQYF. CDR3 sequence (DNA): TGCGCCAGCAGCCAAGGGGGCCACATAGGCACAGATACGCAGTATTTT.

CDR3 sequence: CASSIPGQGLYGYTF. The CDR3 coding sequence is TGTGCCAGTAGTATCCCGGGACAGGGGCTTTATGGCTACACCTTC. The rearrangement joins TRBV19 to TRBJ1-2; TRBD1 agrees at 10 bases. The germline gives CDR1 LNHDA, CDR2 SQIVND (reference sequence). J gave up 5 bases and V 3 bases, and 6 bases lay outside the gene matches. This CDR3 has 15 residues. Full variable domain (rest looked up from reference TRBV19 and TRBJ1-2): DGGITQSPKYLFRKEGQNVTLSCEQNLNHDAMYWYRQDPGQGLRLIYYSQIVNDFQKGDIAEGYSVSREKKESFPLTVTSAQKNPTAFYLCASSIPGQGLYGYTFGSGTRLTVV.

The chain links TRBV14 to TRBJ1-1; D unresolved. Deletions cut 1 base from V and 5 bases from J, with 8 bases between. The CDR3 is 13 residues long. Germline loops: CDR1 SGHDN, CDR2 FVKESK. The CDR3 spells CASSQGYGTEAFF. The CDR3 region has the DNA TGTGCCAGCAGCCAAGGCTATGGGACTGAAGCTTTCTTT.

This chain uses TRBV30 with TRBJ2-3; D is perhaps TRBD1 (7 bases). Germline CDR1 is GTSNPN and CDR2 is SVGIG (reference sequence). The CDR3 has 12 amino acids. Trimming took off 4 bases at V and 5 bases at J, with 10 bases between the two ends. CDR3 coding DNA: TGTGCCTGGACCCAGGGGGGAGATACGCAGTATTTT. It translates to CAWTQGGDTQYF.

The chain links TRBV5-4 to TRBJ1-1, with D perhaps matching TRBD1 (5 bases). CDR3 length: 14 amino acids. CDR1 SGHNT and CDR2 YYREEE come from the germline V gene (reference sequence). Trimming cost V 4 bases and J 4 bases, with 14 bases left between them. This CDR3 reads CASSLSGMSTEAFF. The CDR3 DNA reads TGTGCCAGCAGCCTCTCAGGGATGAGCACTGAAGCTTTCTTT.

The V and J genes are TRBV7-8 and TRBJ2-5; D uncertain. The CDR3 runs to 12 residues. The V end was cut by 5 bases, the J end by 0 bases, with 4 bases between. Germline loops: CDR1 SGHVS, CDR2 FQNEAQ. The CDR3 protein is CASSRYQETQYF. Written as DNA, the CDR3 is TGTGCCAGCAGCAGGTACCAAGAGACCCAGTACTTC.

The CDR3: CASSYGQGASYEQYF. The CDR3, as DNA: TGTGCCAGCAGTTATGGACAGGGGGCTTCCTACGAGCAGTACTTC. The rearrangement joins TRBV6-5 to TRBJ2-7, with TRBD1 identical over 11 bases. J gave up 1 base and V 3 bases, and 2 bases lay outside the gene matches. The germline gives CDR1 MNHEY, CDR2 SVGAGI. The length of the CDR3 is 15 residues.

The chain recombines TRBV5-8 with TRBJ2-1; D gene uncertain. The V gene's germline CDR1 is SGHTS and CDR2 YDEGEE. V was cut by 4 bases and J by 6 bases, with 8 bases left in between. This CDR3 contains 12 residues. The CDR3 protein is CASSLFSNEQFF. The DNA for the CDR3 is TGTGCCAGCAGCCTCTTCTCCAATGAGCAGTTCTTC. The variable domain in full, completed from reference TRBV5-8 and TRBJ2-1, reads EAGVTQSPTHLIKTRGQQATLRCSPISGHTSVYWYQQALGLGLQFLLWYDEGEERNRGNFPPRFSGRQFPNYSSELNVNALELEDSALYLCASSLFSNEQFFGPGTRLTVL.

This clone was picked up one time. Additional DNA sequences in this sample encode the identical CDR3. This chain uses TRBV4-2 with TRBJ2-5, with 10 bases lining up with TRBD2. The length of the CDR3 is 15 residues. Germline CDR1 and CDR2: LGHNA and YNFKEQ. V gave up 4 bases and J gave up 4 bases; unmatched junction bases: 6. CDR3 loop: CASSPGLAGVETQYF. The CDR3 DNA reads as TGTGCCAGCAGCCCCGGGCTAGCGGGGGTAGAGACCCAGTACTTC.

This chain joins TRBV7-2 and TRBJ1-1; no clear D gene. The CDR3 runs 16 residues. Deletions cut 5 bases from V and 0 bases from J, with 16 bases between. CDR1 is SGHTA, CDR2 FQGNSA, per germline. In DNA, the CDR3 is TGTGCCAGCAGCCCCACGCGGTGGATTTTGAACACTGAAGCTTTCTTT. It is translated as CASSPTRWILNTEAFF.

The CDR3 here is CASSETRTRGPNQPQHF. CDR3 coding DNA: TGTGCCAGCAGTGAAACGCGGACTAGAGGCCCAAATCAGCCCCAGCATTTT. The chain recombines TRBV2 with TRBJ1-5; D not resolved. Germline V gene data show CDR1 as SNHLY and CDR2 as FYNNEI. The CDR3 sequence is 17 residues long. Trimming cost V 2 bases and J 4 bases, with 18 bases left between them.

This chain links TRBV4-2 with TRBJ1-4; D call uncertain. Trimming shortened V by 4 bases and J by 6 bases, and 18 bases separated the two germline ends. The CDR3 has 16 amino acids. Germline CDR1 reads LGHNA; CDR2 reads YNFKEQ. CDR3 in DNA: TGTGCCAGCAGCCCATCCGCCCTCCTCACGGATGAAAAACTGTTTTTT. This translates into CASSPSALLTDEKLFF.

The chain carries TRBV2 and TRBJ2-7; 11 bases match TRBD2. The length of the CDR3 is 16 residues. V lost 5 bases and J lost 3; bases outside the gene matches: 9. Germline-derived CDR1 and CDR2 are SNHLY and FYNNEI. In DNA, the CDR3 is TGTGCCAGCAGTACGGGGACTAGCGGCCCCCTCTACGAGCAGTACTTC. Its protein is CASSTGTSGPLYEQYF.

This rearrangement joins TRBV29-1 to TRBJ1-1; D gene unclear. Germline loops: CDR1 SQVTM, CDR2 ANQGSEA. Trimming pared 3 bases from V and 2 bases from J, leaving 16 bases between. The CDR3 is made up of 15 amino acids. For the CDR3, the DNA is TGCAGCGTTGATGGTGGAGGCGAATTTAACACTGAAGCTTTCTTT. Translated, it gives CSVDGGGEFNTEAFF.

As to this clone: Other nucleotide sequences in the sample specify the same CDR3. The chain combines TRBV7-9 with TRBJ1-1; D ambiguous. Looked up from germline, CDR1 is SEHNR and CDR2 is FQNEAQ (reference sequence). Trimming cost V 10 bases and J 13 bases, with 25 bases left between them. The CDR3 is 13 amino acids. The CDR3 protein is CATIPLGREDVFF. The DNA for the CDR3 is TGTGCCACCATTCCTTTGGGAAGGGAAGATGTTTTCTTT.

CDR3 sequence (DNA): TGTGCCAGCAGTTACGCCCCCGGGACAGCTCAGCCCCAGCATTTT. Its protein is CASSYAPGTAQPQHF. This sequence joins TRBV6-5 and TRBJ1-5, with 7 nucleotides matching TRBD1. Germline trimming cut 2 bases from V and 6 bases from J; bases unmatched to any gene: 7. This CDR3 is 15 amino acids long. Looked up from germline, CDR1 is MNHEY and CDR2 is SVGAGI.